Listed below are T cell receptor beta chains from one sample, sequenced in a study of CD8 T cells in Susac syndrome. TCRdb re-derived calls from the immunoSEQ multiplex PCR reads in MiXCR, one entry per CDR3 protein. The sample yields 150,000 to 180,000 distinct CDR3 sequences, about 95% seen once. The sample taken for sequencing was CD4+ T cells from PBMCs. These receptors were taken from a human donor with Susac syndrome. The CDR3 runs from the conserved cysteine through the conserved F or W. D genes are given only for firm matches.

>TRBJ1-1|-|TRBV11-2
CASSLIPRNTEAFF
TGTGCCAGCAGCTTAATACCAAGGAACACTGAAGCTTTCTTT
>TRBJ1-1|-|TRBV7-7
CASSLSSNTEAFF
TGTGCCAGCAGCTTGAGTTCGAACACTGAAGCTTTCTTT
>TRBJ1-3|-|TRBV12-3/TRBV12-4
CASATLVNTIYF
TGTGCCAGCGCTACCCTGGTGAACACCATATATTTT
>TRBJ2-7|TRBD2|TRBV4-3
CASSQEAGGSYEQYF
TGCGCCAGCAGCCAAGAAGCGGGGGGGTCCTACGAGCAGTACTTC
>TRBJ2-4|TRBD1|TRBV12-3/TRBV12-4
CASSVGQRNIQYF
TGTGCCAGCAGTGTGGGACAGCGAAACATTCAGTACTTC
>TRBJ2-2|-|TRBV5-1
CASSLSKGTGELFF
TGCGCCAGCAGCTTGTCTAAAGGGACCGGGGAGCTGTTTTTT
>TRBJ1-6|-|TRBV14
CASRPGVYDSPLHF
TGTGCCAGCAGGCCAGGGGTGTACGATTCACCCCTCCACTTT
>TRBJ2-2|-|TRBV6-5
CASSQNGAVTGELFF
TGTGCCAGCAGTCAAAACGGCGCGGTGACCGGGGAGCTGTTTTTT
>TRBJ2-2|-|TRBV3-1
CASSQVAGATGELFF
TGTGCCAGCAGCCAAGTCGCGGGGGCGACCGGGGAGCTGTTTTTT
>TRBJ2-5|TRBD2|TRBV29-1
CSIRAGGTEETQYF
TGCAGCATTCGGGCGGGGGGCACGGAAGAGACCCAGTACTTC
>TRBJ1-4|TRBD1|TRBV29-1
CSVTWTGPNEKLFF
TGCAGCGTTACGTGGACAGGGCCGAATGAAAAACTGTTTTTT
>TRBJ2-5|-|TRBV21-1
CASSKAEEETQYF
TGTGCCAGCAGCAAAGCCGAGGAAGAGACCCAGTACTTC
>TRBJ2-3|-|TRBV4-2
CASTKAGAGATQYF
TGTGCCAGCACCAAAGCAGGGGCCGGGGCTACGCAGTATTTT
>TRBJ1-5|-|TRBV20-1
CSAIQGSNQPQHF
TGCAGTGCTATCCAGGGTAGCAATCAGCCCCAGCATTTT
>TRBJ2-1|-|TRBV19
CASRAGGTVYNEQFF
TGTGCCAGTAGAGCCGGGGGGACAGTCTACAATGAGCAGTTCTTC
>TRBJ2-2|-|TRBV29-1
CSVAFSNTGELFF
TGCAGCGTTGCATTCTCGAACACCGGGGAGCTGTTTTTT
>TRBJ1-5|-|TRBV12-3/TRBV12-4
CASSFRNQPQHF
TGTGCCAGCAGTTTCCGGAATCAGCCCCAGCATTTT
>TRBJ1-4|-|TRBV14
CASSQDEARQKLFF
TGTGCCAGCAGCCAAGATGAAGCCAGACAAAAACTGTTTTTT
>TRBJ1-5|TRBD1|TRBV2
CASSADRGGNQPQHF
TGTGCCAGCAGCGCGGACAGGGGAGGAAATCAGCCCCAGCATTTT
>TRBJ2-3|-|TRBV27
CASSSIGGASDTDTQYF
TGTGCCAGCAGTTCCATAGGGGGGGCCTCGGATACAGATACGCAGTATTTT
>TRBJ2-1|TRBD1|TRBV29-1
CSVGGQGFSYNEQFF
TGCAGCGTTGGGGGACAGGGGTTCTCCTACAATGAGCAGTTCTTC
>TRBJ1-3|-|TRBV3-1
CASSQGTRNTIYF
TGTGCCAGCAGCCAAGGGACAAGAAACACCATATATTTT
>TRBJ2-5|TRBD2|TRBV5-1
CASSGKPSGQETQYF
TGCGCCAGCAGCGGGAAGCCTAGCGGCCAAGAGACCCAGTACTTC
>TRBJ2-5|-|TRBV14
CASSRTNWYQETQYF
TGTGCCAGCAGCCGAACTAACTGGTACCAAGAGACCCAGTACTTC
>TRBJ1-5|-|TRBV5-1
CASSQEGEGNQPQHF
TGCGCCAGCAGCCAAGAGGGCGAGGGCAATCAGCCCCAGCATTTT
>TRBJ1-2|TRBD1|TRBV20-1
CSASPTGVYGYTF
TGCAGTGCTAGCCCGACAGGGGTCTATGGCTACACCTTC
>TRBJ2-7|TRBD1|TRBV3-1
CASSRGTGRIEQYF
TGTGCCAGCAGCCGCGGGACAGGAAGAATCGAGCAGTACTTC